The 10 T cell receptor beta chains presented below share a single source sample, sequenced in a study of T-cell reconstitution after alpha-beta-depleted transplantation in children. Researchers prepared the TCRbeta library using unique molecular identifiers, the study reports. From the PCR reads, TCRdb called clonotypes with MiXCR, one entry per CDR3 protein. Of almost 500,000 distinct CDR3 sequences listed, 8% to 11% are singletons. The specimen was PBMCs, collected before TCRalphabeta/CD19-depleted stem cell transplant. The source is a child aged 2-15 years with inherited bone marrow failure, due to receive a stem cell transplant.

This clonotype was counted ten times or more. The chain is built from TRBV4-1 and TRBJ2-7; 10 bases agree with TRBD2. The CDR3 is made up of 15 amino acids. Germline V CDR1 and CDR2: MGHRA, YSYEKL. Germline trimming cut 3 bases from V and 2 bases from J; bases unmatched to any gene: 4. This chain's CDR3 is CASSHPGLATYEQYF. CDR3 DNA sequence: TGCGCCAGCAGCCACCCGGGACTAGCGACCTACGAGCAGTACTTC.

This clonotype occurred many times. The CDR3 DNA is TGCAGCGGTTGCCCCATTGGACAGGGCTCCTACGAGCAGTACTTC. It translates to CSGCPIGQGSYEQYF. V gene TRBV20-1 combines with J gene TRBJ2-7, with 8 nucleotides matching TRBD1. This CDR3 contains 15 residues. Germline V gene lookup returns CDR1 DFQATT and CDR2 SNEGSKA (reference sequence).

This clonotype occurred many times. The chain is built from TRBV27 and TRBJ2-7; 11 nucleotides agree with TRBD2. This CDR3 spans 15 amino acids. CDR1 and CDR2 from the germline V gene are MNHEY and SMNVEV (reference sequence). V gave up 4 bases and J gave up 4 bases; unmatched junction bases: 6. In DNA, the CDR3 is TGTGCCAGCAGTTCAATAGCGGGAGGGCCGTACGAGCAGTACTTC. Residues: CASSSIAGGPYEQYF.

This clonotype was seen repeatedly, ten times or more. V and J are TRBV11-2 and TRBJ2-7; 10 bases match TRBD2. Unmatched junction bases numbered 9, after V lost 6 bases and J lost 4 bases. The CDR3 loop spans 15 amino acids. The germline gives CDR1 SGHAT, CDR2 FQNNGV. The CDR3 nucleotides are TGTGCCAGCAGAAAACCGGGACTAGCGATGTACGAGCAGTACTTC. Translated, it gives CASRKPGLAMYEQYF.

This clonotype has at least ten counts. This chain links TRBV29-1 with TRBJ2-3, with a tentative D call TRBD2 (6 bases). V was shortened by 3 bases and J by 0 bases, with 10 bases between the two germline ends. This CDR3 contains 14 residues. The germline CDR1 and CDR2 sequences are SQVTM and ANQGSEA. DNA for the CDR3: TGCAGCGTTGAGGGCGGGACTAGCACAGATACGCAGTATTTT. Protein sequence: CSVEGGTSTDTQYF.

This clonotype was seen a handful of times. The chain has TRBV19 and TRBJ2-3; D not certain. Germline V gene data show CDR1 as LNHDA and CDR2 as SQIVND (reference sequence). The CDR3 is made up of 12 amino acids. With 4 bases removed from V and 9 bases from J, the gap between germline ends came to 11 bases. CDR3 protein: CASSSPQETQYF. The CDR3, as DNA: TGTGCCAGTAGTAGCCCCCAAGAGACGCAGTATTTT.

This clonotype was observed a handful of times. CDR3: CASSLTLWAGELFF. The DNA of the CDR3 is TGTGCCAGCAGCTTGACCCTTTGGGCCGGGGAGCTGTTTTTT. The chain combines TRBV7-9 with TRBJ2-2; D ambiguous. The CDR3 totals 14 residues. CDR1 and CDR2 from the germline V gene are SEHNR and FQNEAQ (reference sequence). V gave up 3 bases and J gave up 6 bases, with 11 bases separating them.

This clonotype was found many times. The CDR3 is CASSLFTSSGNTIYF. The CDR3 DNA reads as TGCGCCAGCAGCCTTTTCACCAGCTCTGGAAACACCATATATTTT. The V gene is TRBV4-1, the J gene TRBJ1-3; D is unresolved. The V end was cut by 4 bases, the J end by 0 bases, with 10 bases between. The CDR3 runs 15 residues. The V gene's germline CDR1 is MGHRA and CDR2 YSYEKL.

The chain carries TRBV6-2 or TRBV6-3 and TRBJ2-1, with D tentatively TRBD2 (6 bases). Germline loops: CDR1 MNHEY, CDR2 SVGEGT. The CDR3 has 19 residues. V was shortened by 2 bases and J by 5 bases, with 25 bases between the two germline ends. This CDR3 is CASSYGLKSRLAKNNEQFF. The CDR3, as DNA: TGTGCCAGCAGTTACGGACTAAAATCAAGGCTAGCGAAAAACAATGAGCAGTTCTTC.

This clonotype has a count of ten or more. The chain links TRBV9 to TRBJ2-2, with D unclear. The CDR3 spans 15 residues. Trimming cost V 4 bases and J 9 bases, with 19 bases left between them. Germline CDR1 SGDLS, CDR2 YYNGEE. CDR3 DNA sequence: TGTGCCAGCAGCCCCACTCGCGGCCTAACCCGGGAGCTGTTTTTT. Protein: CASSPTRGLTRELFF.